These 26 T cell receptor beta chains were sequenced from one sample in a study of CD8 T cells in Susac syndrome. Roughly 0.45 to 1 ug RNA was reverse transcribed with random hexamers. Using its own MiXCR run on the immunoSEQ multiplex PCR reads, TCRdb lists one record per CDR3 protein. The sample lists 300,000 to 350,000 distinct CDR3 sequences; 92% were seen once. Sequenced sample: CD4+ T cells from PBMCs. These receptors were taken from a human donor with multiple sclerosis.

CDR3 in DNA: TGCAGTGCTAGAGATAATCGGTTGTGGGATAATTCACCCCTCCACTTT. Its translation is CSARDNRLWDNSPLHF. V is TRBV20-1 and J is TRBJ1-6; D unclear. Trimming took 0 bases from V and 5 from J, leaving 14 bases between them. The V gene's germline CDR1 is DFQATT and CDR2 SNEGSKA (reference sequence). The CDR3 has 16 residues.

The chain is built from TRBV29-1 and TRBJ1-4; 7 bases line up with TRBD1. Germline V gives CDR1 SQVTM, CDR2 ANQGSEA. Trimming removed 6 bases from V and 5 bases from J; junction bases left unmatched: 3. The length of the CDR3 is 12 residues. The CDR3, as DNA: TGCAGCGTCGGGACAGAGAATGAAAAACTGTTTTTT. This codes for CSVGTENEKLFF.

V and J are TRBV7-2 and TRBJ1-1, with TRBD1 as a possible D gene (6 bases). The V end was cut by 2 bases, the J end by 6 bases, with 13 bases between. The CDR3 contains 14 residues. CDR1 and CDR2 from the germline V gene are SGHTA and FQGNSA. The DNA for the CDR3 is TGTGCCAGCAGCTTAACAGGGACGAAAGCTGAAGCTTTCTTT. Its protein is CASSLTGTKAEAFF. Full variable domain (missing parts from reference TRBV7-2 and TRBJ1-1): GAGVSQSPSNKVTEKGKDVELRCDPISGHTALYWYRQSLGQGLEFLIYFQGNSAPDKSGLPSDRFSAERTGGSVSTLTIQRTQQEDSAVYLCASSLTGTKAEAFFGQGTRLTVV.

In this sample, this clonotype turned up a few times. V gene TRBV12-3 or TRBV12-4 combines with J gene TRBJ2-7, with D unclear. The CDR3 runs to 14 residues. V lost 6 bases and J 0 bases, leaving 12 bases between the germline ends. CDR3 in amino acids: CASRDPTGSYEQYF. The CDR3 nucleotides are TGTGCCAGCAGAGATCCGACGGGCTCCTACGAGCAGTACTTC.

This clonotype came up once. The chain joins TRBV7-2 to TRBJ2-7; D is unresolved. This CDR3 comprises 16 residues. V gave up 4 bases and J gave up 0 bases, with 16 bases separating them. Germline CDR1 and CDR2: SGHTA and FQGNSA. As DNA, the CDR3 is TGTGCCAGCAGCTCCTTCTATATCGCGAGCTCCTACGAGCAGTACTTC. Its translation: CASSSFYIASSYEQYF. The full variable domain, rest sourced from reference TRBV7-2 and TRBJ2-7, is GAGVSQSPSNKVTEKGKDVELRCDPISGHTALYWYRQSLGQGLEFLIYFQGNSAPDKSGLPSDRFSAERTGGSVSTLTIQRTQQEDSAVYLCASSSFYIASSYEQYFGPGTRLTVT.

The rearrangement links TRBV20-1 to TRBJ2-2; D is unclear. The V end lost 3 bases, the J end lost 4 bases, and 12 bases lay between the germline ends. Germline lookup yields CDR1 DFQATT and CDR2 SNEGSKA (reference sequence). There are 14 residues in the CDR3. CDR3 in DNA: TGCAGTGCTAGCGACAACCACCCCACCGGGGAGCTGTTTTTT. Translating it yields CSASDNHPTGELFF.

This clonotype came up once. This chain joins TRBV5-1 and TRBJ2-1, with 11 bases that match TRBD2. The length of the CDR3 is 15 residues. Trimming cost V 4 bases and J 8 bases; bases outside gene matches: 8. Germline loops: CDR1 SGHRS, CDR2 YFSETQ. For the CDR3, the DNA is TGCGCCAGCAGCACATATAGCGGGAGGGCCGATGAGCAGTTCTTC. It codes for CASSTYSGRADEQFF.

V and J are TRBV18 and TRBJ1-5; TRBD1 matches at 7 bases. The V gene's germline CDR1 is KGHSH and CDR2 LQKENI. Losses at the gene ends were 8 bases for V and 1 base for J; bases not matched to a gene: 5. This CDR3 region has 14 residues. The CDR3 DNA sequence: TGTGCCAGCCAGACGACAGGGAGCAATCAGCCCCAGCATTTT. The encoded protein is CASQTTGSNQPQHF.

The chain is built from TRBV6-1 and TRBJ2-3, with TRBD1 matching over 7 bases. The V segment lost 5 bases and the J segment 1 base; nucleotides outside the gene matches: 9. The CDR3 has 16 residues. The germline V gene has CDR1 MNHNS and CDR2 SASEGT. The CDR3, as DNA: TGTGCCAGCAGTCGTAAGACAGGGTGGGGCACAGATACGCAGTATTTT. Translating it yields CASSRKTGWGTDTQYF.

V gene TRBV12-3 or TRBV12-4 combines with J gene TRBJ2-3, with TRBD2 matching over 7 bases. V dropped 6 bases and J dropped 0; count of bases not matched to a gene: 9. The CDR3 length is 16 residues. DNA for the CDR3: TGTGCCAGCAGCCGGACTAGGAGGAAAAGCACAGATACGCAGTATTTT. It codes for CASSRTRRKSTDTQYF.

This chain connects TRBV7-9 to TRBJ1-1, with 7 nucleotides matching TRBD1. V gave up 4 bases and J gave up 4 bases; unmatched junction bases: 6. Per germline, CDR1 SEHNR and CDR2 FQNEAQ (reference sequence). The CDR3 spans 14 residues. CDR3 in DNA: TGTGCCAGCAGCTCCGAGACAGGGACCACTGAAGCTTTCTTT. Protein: CASSSETGTTEAFF.

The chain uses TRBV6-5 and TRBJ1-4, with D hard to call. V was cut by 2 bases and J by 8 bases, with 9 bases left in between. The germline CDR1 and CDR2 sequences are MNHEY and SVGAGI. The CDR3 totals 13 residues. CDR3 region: CASSYTPLEKLFF. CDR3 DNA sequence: TGTGCCAGCAGTTACACCCCTCTCGAAAAACTGTTTTTT.

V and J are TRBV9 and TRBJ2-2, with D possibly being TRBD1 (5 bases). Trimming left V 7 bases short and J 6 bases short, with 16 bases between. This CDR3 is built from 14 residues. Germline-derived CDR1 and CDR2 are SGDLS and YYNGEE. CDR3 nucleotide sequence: TGTGCCAGCCAGGGCCTGAATTGGGCCGGGGAGCTGTTTTTT. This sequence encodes CASQGLNWAGELFF. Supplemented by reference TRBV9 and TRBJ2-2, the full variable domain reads DSGVTQTPKHLITATGQRVTLRCSPRSGDLSVYWYQQSLDQGLQFLIQYYNGEERAKGNILERFSAQQFPDLHSELNLSSLELGDSALYFCASQGLNWAGELFFGEGSRLTVL.

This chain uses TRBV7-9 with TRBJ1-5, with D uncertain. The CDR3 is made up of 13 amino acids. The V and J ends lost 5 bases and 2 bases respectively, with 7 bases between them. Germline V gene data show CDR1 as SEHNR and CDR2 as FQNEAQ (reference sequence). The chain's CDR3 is CASSRYGNQPQHF. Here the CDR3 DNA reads TGTGCCAGCAGCCGATACGGCAATCAGCCCCAGCATTTT.

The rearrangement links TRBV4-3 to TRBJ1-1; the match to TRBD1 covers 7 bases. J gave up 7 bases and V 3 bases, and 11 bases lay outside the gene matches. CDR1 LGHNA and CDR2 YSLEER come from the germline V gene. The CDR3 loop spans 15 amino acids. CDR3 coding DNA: TGCGCCAGCAGCCAGTCAACAGGGGTACGGAGTGAAGCTTTCTTT. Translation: CASSQSTGVRSEAFF.

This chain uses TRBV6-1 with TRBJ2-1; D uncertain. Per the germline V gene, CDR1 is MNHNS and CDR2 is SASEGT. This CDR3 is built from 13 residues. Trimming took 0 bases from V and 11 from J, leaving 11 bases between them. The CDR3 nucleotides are TGTGCCAGCAGTGAAGCGCGGTGGCTAAAGCAGTTCTTC. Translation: CASSEARWLKQFF.

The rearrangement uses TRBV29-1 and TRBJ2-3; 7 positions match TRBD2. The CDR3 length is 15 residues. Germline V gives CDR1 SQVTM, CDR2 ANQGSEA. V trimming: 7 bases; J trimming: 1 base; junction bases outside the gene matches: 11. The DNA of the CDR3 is TGCAGCGCCGAGCTGGGGGAGGGAGGCACAGATACGCAGTATTTT. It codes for CSAELGEGGTDTQYF.

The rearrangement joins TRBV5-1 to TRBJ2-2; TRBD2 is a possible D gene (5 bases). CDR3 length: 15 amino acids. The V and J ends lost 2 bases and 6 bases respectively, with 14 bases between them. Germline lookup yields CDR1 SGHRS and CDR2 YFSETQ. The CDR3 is CASSFSEGRPGELFF. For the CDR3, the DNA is TGCGCCAGCAGCTTTTCAGAGGGCCGGCCCGGGGAGCTGTTTTTT.

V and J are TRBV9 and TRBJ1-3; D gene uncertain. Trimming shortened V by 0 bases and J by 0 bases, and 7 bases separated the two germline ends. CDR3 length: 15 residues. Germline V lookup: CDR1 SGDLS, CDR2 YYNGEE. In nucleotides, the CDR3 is TGTGCCAGCAGCGTAGAGGGCAGCTCTGGAAACACCATATATTTT. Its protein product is CASSVEGSSGNTIYF.

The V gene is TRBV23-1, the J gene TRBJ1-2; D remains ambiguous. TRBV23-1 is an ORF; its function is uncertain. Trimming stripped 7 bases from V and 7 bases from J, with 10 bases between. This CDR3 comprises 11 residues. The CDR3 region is CASTSTGGYTF. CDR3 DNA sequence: TGCGCCAGCACCTCCACGGGTGGCTACACCTTC.

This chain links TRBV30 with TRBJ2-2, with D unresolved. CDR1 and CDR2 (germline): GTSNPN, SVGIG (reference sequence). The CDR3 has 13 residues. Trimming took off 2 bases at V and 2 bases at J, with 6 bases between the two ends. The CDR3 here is CAWSYGNTGELFF. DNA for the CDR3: TGTGCCTGGAGTTATGGTAACACCGGGGAGCTGTTTTTT.

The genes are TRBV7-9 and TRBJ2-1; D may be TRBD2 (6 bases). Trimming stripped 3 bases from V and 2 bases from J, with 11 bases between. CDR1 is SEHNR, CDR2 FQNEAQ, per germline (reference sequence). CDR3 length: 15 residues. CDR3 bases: TGTGCCAGCAGCTTTGGGATAGCGGCCTACAATGAGCAGTTCTTC. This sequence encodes CASSFGIAAYNEQFF.

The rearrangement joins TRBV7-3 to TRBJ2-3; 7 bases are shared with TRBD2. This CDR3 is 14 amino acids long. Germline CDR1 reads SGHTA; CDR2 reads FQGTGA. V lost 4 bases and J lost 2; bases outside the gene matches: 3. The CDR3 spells CASSYGLDTDTQYF. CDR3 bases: TGTGCCAGCAGCTATGGACTAGACACAGATACGCAGTATTTT.

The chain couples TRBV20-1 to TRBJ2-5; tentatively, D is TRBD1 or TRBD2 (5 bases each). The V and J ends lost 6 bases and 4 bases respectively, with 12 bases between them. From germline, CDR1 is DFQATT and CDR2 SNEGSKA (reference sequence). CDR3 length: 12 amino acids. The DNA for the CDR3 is TGCAGTGCAACCCGGGACGGAGAGACCCAGTACTTC. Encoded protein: CSATRDGETQYF.

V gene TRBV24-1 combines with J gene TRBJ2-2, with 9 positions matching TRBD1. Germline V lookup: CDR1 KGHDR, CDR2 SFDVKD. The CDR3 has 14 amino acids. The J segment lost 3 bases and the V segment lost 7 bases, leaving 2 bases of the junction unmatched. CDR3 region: CATRGQGDTGELFF. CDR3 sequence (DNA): TGTGCCACCAGGGGACAGGGAGACACCGGGGAGCTGTTTTTT.

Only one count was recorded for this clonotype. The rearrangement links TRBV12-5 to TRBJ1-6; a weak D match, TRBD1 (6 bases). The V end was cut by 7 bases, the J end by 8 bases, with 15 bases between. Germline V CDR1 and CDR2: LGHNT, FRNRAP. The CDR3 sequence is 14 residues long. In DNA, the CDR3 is TGTGCTAGTGCCGGGCCGGGGGGCGATTCACCCCTCCACTTT. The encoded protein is CASAGPGGDSPLHF.